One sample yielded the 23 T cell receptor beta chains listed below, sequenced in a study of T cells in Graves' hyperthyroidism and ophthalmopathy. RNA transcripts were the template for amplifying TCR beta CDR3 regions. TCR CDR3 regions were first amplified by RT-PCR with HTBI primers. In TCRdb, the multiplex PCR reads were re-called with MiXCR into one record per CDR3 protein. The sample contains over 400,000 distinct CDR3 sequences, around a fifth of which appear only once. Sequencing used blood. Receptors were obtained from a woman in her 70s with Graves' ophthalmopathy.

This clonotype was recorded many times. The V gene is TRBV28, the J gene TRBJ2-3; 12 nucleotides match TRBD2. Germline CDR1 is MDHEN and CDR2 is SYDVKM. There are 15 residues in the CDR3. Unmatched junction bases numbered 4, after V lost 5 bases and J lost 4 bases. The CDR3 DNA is TGTGCCAGCAGTGAGACTAGCGGGAGAGCAGATACGCAGTATTTT. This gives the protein CASSETSGRADTQYF.

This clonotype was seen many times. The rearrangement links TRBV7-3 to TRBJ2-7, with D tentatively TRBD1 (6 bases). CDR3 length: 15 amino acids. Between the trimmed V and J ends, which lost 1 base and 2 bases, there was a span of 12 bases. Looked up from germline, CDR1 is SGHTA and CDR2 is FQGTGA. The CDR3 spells CASSLMVGAAYEQYF. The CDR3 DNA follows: TGTGCCAGCAGCTTAATGGTGGGGGCTGCCTACGAGCAGTACTTC.

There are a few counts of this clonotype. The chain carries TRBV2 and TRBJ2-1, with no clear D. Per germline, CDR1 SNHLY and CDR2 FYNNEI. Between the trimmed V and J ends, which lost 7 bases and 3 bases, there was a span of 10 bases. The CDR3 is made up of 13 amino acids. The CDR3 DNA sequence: TGTGCCAGCATGTCTAACAGCTACAATGAGCAGTTCTTC. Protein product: CASMSNSYNEQFF.

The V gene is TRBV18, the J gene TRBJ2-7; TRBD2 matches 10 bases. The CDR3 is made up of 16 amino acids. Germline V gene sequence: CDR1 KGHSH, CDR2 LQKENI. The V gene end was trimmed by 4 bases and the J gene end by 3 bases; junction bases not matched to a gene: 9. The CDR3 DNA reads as TGTGCCAGCTCACTTACAATTAGGACTAGCGGCTACGAGCAGTACTTC. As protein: CASSLTIRTSGYEQYF.

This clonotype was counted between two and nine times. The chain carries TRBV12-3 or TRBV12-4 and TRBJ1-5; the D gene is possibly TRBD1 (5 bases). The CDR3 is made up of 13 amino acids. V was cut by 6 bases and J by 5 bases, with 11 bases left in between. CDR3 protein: CASSLTDYQPQHF. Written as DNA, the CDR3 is TGTGCCAGCAGCCTGACAGACTATCAGCCCCAGCATTTT.

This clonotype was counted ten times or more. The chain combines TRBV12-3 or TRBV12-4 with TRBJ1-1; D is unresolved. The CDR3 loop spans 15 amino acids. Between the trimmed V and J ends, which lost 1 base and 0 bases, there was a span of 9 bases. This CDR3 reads CASSLGRALNTEAFF. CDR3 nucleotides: TGTGCCAGCAGTTTAGGAAGGGCCTTGAACACTGAAGCTTTCTTT.

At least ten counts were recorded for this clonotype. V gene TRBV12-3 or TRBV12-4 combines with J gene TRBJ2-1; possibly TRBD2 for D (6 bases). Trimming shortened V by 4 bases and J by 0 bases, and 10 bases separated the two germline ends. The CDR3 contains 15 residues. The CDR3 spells CASSSVGGSYNEQFF. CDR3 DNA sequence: TGTGCCAGCAGTTCCGTGGGGGGCTCCTACAATGAGCAGTTCTTC.

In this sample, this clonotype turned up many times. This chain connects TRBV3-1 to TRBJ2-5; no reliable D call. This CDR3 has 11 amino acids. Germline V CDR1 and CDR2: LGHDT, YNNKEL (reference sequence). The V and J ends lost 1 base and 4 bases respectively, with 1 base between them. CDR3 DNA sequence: TGTGCCAGCAGCCAAGTAGAGACCCAGTACTTC. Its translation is CASSQVETQYF.

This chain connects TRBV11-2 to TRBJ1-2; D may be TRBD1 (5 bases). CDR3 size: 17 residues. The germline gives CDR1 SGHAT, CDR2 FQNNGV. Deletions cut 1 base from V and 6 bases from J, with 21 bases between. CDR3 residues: CASSLVYSLTVLNGYTF. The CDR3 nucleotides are TGTGCCAGCAGCTTAGTTTATAGCCTGACAGTTTTGAATGGCTACACCTTC.

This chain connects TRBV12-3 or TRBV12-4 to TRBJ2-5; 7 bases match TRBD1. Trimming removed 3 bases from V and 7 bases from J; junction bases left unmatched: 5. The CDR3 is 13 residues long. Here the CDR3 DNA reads TGTGCCAGCAGTTTTGGGCAGGGGGTGACCCAGTACTTC. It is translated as CASSFGQGVTQYF.

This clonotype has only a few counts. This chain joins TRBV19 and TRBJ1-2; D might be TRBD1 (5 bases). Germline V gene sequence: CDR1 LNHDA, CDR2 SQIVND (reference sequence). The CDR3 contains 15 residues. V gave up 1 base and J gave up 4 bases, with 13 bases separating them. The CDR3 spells CASSIAGTVGYGYTF. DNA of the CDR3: TGTGCCAGTAGTATAGCCGGGACGGTGGGCTATGGCTACACCTTC.

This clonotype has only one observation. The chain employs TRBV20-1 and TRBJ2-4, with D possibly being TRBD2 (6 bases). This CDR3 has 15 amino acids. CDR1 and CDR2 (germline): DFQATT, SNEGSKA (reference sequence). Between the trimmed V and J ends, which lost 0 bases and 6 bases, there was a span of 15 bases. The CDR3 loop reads CSARDSFRGLNIQYF. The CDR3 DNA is TGCAGTGCTAGAGATTCGTTTCGGGGGTTAAACATTCAGTACTTC.

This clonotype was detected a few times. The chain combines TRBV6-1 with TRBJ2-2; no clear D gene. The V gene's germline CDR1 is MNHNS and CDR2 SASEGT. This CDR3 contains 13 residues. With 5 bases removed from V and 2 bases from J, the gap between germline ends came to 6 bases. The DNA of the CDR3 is TGTGCCAGCAGTATGACTAACACCGGGGAGCTGTTTTTT. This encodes CASSMTNTGELFF.

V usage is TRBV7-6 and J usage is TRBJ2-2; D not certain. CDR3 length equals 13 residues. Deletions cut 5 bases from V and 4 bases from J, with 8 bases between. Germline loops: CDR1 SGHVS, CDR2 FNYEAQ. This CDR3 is CASSLYVTGELFF. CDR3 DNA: TGTGCCAGCAGCCTATATGTCACCGGGGAGCTGTTTTTT.

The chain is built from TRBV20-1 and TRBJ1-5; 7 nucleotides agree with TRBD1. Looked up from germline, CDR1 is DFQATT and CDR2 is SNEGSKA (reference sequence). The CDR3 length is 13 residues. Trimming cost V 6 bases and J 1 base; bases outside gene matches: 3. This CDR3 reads CSAAGGSNQPQHF. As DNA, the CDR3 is TGCAGTGCGGCAGGGGGGAGCAATCAGCCCCAGCATTTT.

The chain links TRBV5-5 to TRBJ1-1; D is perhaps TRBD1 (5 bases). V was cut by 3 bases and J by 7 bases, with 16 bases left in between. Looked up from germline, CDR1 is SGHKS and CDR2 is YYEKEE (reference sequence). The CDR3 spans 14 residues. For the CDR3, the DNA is TGTGCCAGCAGCTCCGGGTTGGGGACTAGTGAAGCTTTCTTT. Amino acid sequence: CASSSGLGTSEAFF. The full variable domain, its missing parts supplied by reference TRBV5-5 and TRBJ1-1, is DAGVTQSPTHLIKTRGQQVTLRCSPISGHKSVSWYQQVLGQGPQFIFQYYEKEERGRGNFPDRFSARQFPNYSSELNVNALLLGDSALYLCASSSGLGTSEAFFGQGTRLTVV.

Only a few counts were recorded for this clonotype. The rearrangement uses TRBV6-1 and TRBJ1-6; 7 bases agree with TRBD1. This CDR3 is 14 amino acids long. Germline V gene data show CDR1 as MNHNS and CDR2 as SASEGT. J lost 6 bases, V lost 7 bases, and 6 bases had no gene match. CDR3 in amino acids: CASNPGQINSPLHF. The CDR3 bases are TGTGCCAGCAATCCGGGACAGATTAATTCACCCCTCCACTTT.

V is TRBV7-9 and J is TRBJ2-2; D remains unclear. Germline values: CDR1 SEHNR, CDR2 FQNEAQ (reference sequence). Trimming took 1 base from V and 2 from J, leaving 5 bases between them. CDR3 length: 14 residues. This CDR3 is CASSLVSNTGELFF. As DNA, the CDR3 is TGTGCCAGCAGCTTAGTTAGTAACACCGGGGAGCTGTTTTTT.

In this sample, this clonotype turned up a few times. CDR3 in amino acids: CASSALGIHQPQHF. CDR3 in DNA: TGTGCCAGTAGCGCCCTCGGAATACATCAGCCCCAGCATTTT. This chain links TRBV19 with TRBJ1-5; D is undetermined. Per the germline V gene, CDR1 is LNHDA and CDR2 is SQIVND (reference sequence). Trimming took off 6 bases at V and 5 bases at J, with 14 bases between the two ends. The CDR3 runs to 14 residues. Combining the CDR3 with reference TRBV19 and TRBJ1-5 gives the whole variable domain DGGITQSPKYLFRKEGQNVTLSCEQNLNHDAMYWYRQDPGQGLRLIYYSQIVNDFQKGDIAEGYSVSREKKESFPLTVTSAQKNPTAFYLCASSALGIHQPQHFGDGTRLSIL.

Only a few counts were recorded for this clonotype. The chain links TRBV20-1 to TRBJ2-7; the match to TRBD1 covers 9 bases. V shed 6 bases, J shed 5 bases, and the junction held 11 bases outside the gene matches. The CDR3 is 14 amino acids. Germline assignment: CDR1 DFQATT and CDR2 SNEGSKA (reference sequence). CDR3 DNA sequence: TGCAGTGCCTACTACGGGACAGGGACGAACGAGCAGTACTTC. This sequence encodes CSAYYGTGTNEQYF.

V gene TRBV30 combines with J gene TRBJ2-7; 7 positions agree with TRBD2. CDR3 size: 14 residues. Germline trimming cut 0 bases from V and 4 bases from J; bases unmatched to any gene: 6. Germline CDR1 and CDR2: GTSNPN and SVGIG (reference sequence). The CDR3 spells CAWSVAGHRYEQYF. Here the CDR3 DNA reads TGTGCCTGGAGTGTAGCGGGGCACCGGTACGAGCAGTACTTC.

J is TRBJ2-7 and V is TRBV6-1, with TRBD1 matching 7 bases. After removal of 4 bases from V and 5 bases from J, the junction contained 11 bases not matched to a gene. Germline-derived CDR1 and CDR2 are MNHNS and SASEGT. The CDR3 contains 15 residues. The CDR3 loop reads CASSARGRGTHEQYF. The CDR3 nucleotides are TGTGCCAGCAGTGCTCGAGGCAGGGGGACCCACGAGCAGTACTTC.

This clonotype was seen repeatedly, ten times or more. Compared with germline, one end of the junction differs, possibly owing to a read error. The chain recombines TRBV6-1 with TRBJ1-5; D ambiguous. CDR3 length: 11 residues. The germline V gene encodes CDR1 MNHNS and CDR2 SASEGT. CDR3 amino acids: CASRDSQPQHF. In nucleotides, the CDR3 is TGTGCCAGCCGTGACTCTCAGCCCCAGCATTTT.